Here is one TCR beta chain with its context. Only CD45RO-negative cells positively selected for CCR7 counted as naive CD8 cells, so terminally differentiated effector memory CD45RA+ cells were excluded. Sequenced by immunoSEQ multiplex PCR; TCRdb stores in-frame clones only, minus some. Of hundreds of thousands of clones in the sample, about 96% were seen once. The sample is drawn from a study of shared clonotypes between healthy human individuals. The TCR sequence derives from a woman aged 30 to 39 in good health. The sequenced sample consisted of naive CD8+ T cells sorted from blood.

The DNA of the CDR3 is TGTGCCAGCAGCTTAGACTGGGGACTGCGGGCCGAAGCTTTCTTT. Its protein product is CASSLDWGLRAEAFF. The rearrangement joins TRBV5-4 to TRBJ1-1, with D perhaps matching TRBD1 (5 bases). In germline, CDR1 is SGHNT, CDR2 YYREEE (reference sequence). CDR3 length: 15 residues. Trimming stripped 2 bases from V and 8 bases from J, with 19 bases between.